A single sample is the source of the 20 T cell receptor beta chains below, sequenced in a study of blood T cell repertoires in COVID-19. Clones were read by immunoSEQ multiplex PCR, and TCRdb kept only the in-frame ones, dropping some. The data contain fewer than 80,000 clones, 80% to 95% of them seen just once; the ten biggest clones take up approximately 5%. Sequenced: peripheral blood. The source is a human donor in a cohort sampled during active COVID-19.

The chain combines TRBV28 with TRBJ1-2; TRBD1 aligns across 7 bases. The CDR3 totals 13 residues. V lost 5 bases to trimming and J lost 5 bases; unmatched junction nucleotides: 5. Germline lookup yields CDR1 MDHEN and CDR2 SYDVKM. CDR3 sequence: CASSRGGWYGYTF. For the CDR3, the DNA is TGTGCCAGCAGTAGAGGGGGCTGGTATGGCTACACCTTC.

The chain couples TRBV7-8 to TRBJ1-5; TRBD1 matches 8 bases. CDR3 length: 15 residues. Germline trimming cut 5 bases from V and 2 bases from J; bases unmatched to any gene: 5. Germline V gene data show CDR1 as SGHVS and CDR2 as FQNEAQ. In nucleotides, the CDR3 is TGTGCCAGCAGCGCGATGACAGGGGGCAATCAGCCCCAGCATTTT. Amino acids: CASSAMTGGNQPQHF. Together with reference TRBV7-8 and TRBJ1-5, the CDR3 gives the full variable domain: GAGVSQSPRYKVAKRGQDVALRCDPISGHVSLFWYQQALGQGPEFLTYFQNEAQLDKSGLPSDRFFAERPEGSVSTLKIQRTQQEDSAVYLCASSAMTGGNQPQHFGDGTRLSIL.

The chain couples TRBV3-1 (or the pseudogene TRBV3-2) to TRBJ2-3; no clear D gene. Trimming left V 4 bases short and J 1 base short, with 9 bases between. The germline gives CDR1 LGHDT, CDR2 YNNKEL (reference sequence). This CDR3 has 14 residues. DNA of the CDR3: TGTGCCAGCAGCCTCGGTGTGGGCACAGATACGCAGTATTTT. This sequence encodes CASSLGVGTDTQYF.

This chain joins TRBV24-1 and TRBJ2-7; 12 nucleotides agree with TRBD1. The trim removed 6 bases at V and 5 bases at J, leaving 7 bases unmatched. The CDR3 contains 15 residues. The germline CDR1 and CDR2 sequences are KGHDR and SFDVKD. CDR3 in amino acids: CATSSPGTGGNEQYF. CDR3 sequence (DNA): TGTGCCACCAGTTCACCCGGGACAGGGGGCAACGAGCAGTACTTC.

V gene TRBV5-6 combines with J gene TRBJ2-2; 11 positions agree with TRBD2. Germline CDR1 is SGHDT and CDR2 is YYEEEE. The V gene end was trimmed by 4 bases and the J gene end by 4 bases; junction bases not matched to a gene: 6. The CDR3 is made up of 16 amino acids. The CDR3 reads CASSRLAGRGTGELFF. The CDR3 nucleotides are TGTGCCAGCAGCAGACTAGCGGGGCGGGGCACCGGGGAGCTGTTTTTT. Together with reference TRBV5-6 and TRBJ2-2, the CDR3 gives the full variable domain: DAGVTQSPTHLIKTRGQQVTLRCSPKSGHDTVSWYQQALGQGPQFIFQYYEEEERQRGNFPDRFSGHQFPNYSSELNVNALLLGDSALYLCASSRLAGRGTGELFFGEGSRLTVL.

This chain joins TRBV28 and TRBJ1-5; D remains unclear. V was pared by 7 bases and J by 2 bases, with 21 bases between. The CDR3 is made up of 17 amino acids. CDR1 and CDR2 from the germline V gene are MDHEN and SYDVKM. The CDR3 reads CASTRLFLLGGNQPQHF. CDR3 nucleotide sequence: TGTGCCAGCACCCGTCTCTTTTTACTAGGAGGCAATCAGCCCCAGCATTTT. The full variable domain, its missing parts supplied by reference TRBV28 and TRBJ1-5, is DVKVTQSSRYLVKRTGEKVFLECVQDMDHENMFWYRQDPGLGLRLIYFSYDVKMKEKGDIPEGYSVSREKKERFSLILESASTNQTSMYLCASTRLFLLGGNQPQHFGDGTRLSIL.

This clone was seen only a few times. The rearrangement uses TRBV5-4 and TRBJ1-2, with D possibly matching TRBD1 (5 bases). Germline values: CDR1 SGHNT, CDR2 YYREEE (reference sequence). V was shortened by 1 base and J by 4 bases, with 11 bases between the two germline ends. This CDR3 has 14 residues. The CDR3 DNA follows: TGTGCCAGCAGCTTGACAGGCAGGGTCTATGGCTACACCTTC. It is translated as CASSLTGRVYGYTF.

The chain carries TRBV7-3 and TRBJ2-7; 9 bases map to TRBD2. Germline lookup yields CDR1 SGHTA and CDR2 FQGTGA. CDR3 length: 14 residues. V trimming: 3 bases; J trimming: 4 bases; junction bases outside the gene matches: 4. The DNA of the CDR3 is TGTGCCAGCAGCTTTAGCGGGGGAAAGTACGAGCAGTACTTC. Its protein product is CASSFSGGKYEQYF. The full variable domain, rest sourced from reference TRBV7-3 and TRBJ2-7, is GAGVSQTPSNKVTEKGKYVELRCDPISGHTALYWYRQSLGQGPEFLIYFQGTGAADDSGLPNDRFFAVRPEGSVSTLKIQRTERGDSAVYLCASSFSGGKYEQYFGPGTRLTVT.

This clone was seen only once. This chain connects TRBV18 to TRBJ1-1; tentatively, D is TRBD1 (5 bases). This CDR3 region has 16 residues. V lost 3 bases to trimming and J lost 3 bases, with 17 bases between them. Germline CDR1 and CDR2: KGHSH and LQKENI. CDR3 protein: CASSPRQGSGDTEAFF. CDR3 in DNA: TGTGCCAGCTCACCCCGGCAGGGCTCGGGGGACACTGAAGCTTTCTTT.

The chain carries TRBV6-5 and TRBJ2-7, with 9 bases that match TRBD1. The CDR3 covers 13 residues. Germline V lookup: CDR1 MNHEY, CDR2 SVGAGI. V lost 0 bases and J lost 7; bases outside the gene matches: 1. CDR3 region: CASSYSTGGEQYF. CDR3 in DNA: TGTGCCAGCAGTTACTCGACAGGGGGTGAGCAGTACTTC.

V usage is TRBV19 and J usage is TRBJ1-5, with 7 bases identical to TRBD1. V was clipped by 6 bases and J by 0 bases; unmatched bases: 5. This CDR3 spans 15 amino acids. Germline V CDR1 and CDR2: LNHDA, SQIVND (reference sequence). The CDR3 here is CASRSGQDSNQPQHF. CDR3 coding DNA: TGTGCCAGTAGATCCGGACAGGATAGCAATCAGCCCCAGCATTTT.

This clone occurred a few times. The CDR3 coding sequence is TGTGCCAGCAGTGCCCCCGGGACAGGGATCTATGGCTACACCTTC. Amino acids: CASSAPGTGIYGYTF. The V and J genes are TRBV28 and TRBJ1-2, with TRBD1 matching over 9 bases. In germline, CDR1 is MDHEN, CDR2 SYDVKM. Losses at the gene ends were 5 bases for V and 4 bases for J; bases not matched to a gene: 8. There are 15 residues in the CDR3.

The genes are TRBV4-2 and TRBJ2-7; TRBD1 agrees at 7 bases. Germline CDR1 is LGHNA and CDR2 is YNFKEQ. CDR3 length: 16 residues. Trimming took 1 base from V and 2 from J; bases not matched to a gene: 8. In DNA, the CDR3 is TGTGCCAGCAGCCAAGTCCCCACAGGGGCCACCTACGAGCAGTACTTC. Its protein product is CASSQVPTGATYEQYF.

V usage is TRBV7-6 and J usage is TRBJ2-3; the match to TRBD1 covers 8 bases. The CDR3 extends over 16 amino acids. CDR1 SGHVS and CDR2 FNYEAQ come from the germline V gene. Germline trimming cut 1 base from V and 2 bases from J; bases unmatched to any gene: 5. The CDR3: CASSLGRDRYTDTQYF. For the CDR3, the DNA is TGTGCCAGCAGCTTAGGCCGGGACAGGTACACAGATACGCAGTATTTT.

This clone has a handful of counts. J is TRBJ2-2 and V is TRBV5-1, with 7 bases lining up with TRBD1. Losses at the gene ends were 0 bases for V and 7 bases for J; bases not matched to a gene: 6. CDR1 and CDR2 (germline): SGHRS, YFSETQ. The CDR3 contains 15 residues. CDR3 nucleotides: TGCGCCAGCAGCTTGGGGGACAGTTTCTACGGGGAGCTGTTTTTT. Translated, it gives CASSLGDSFYGELFF.

This clone appeared once. The chain couples TRBV7-2 to TRBJ2-1, with TRBD2 identical over 10 bases. J lost 7 bases, V lost 4 bases, and 4 bases had no gene match. Germline CDR1 SGHTA, CDR2 FQGNSA. CDR3 length equals 14 residues. The CDR3 is CASSSTSGRNEQFF. CDR3 in DNA: TGTGCCAGCAGCTCGACTAGCGGGCGAAATGAGCAGTTCTTC.

The chain recombines TRBV6-6 with TRBJ2-7; 7 bases map to TRBD1. The V and J ends lost 4 bases and 2 bases, in that order; junction bases with no gene match: 11. This CDR3 spans 16 amino acids. Germline V gives CDR1 MNHNY, CDR2 SVGAGI (reference sequence). CDR3 amino acids: CASSSYSDRITYEQYF. The CDR3 coding sequence is TGTGCCAGCAGTTCCTACTCGGACAGGATTACCTACGAGCAGTACTTC.

The V and J genes are TRBV5-1 and TRBJ2-1; TRBD2 aligns across 14 bases. V was clipped by 6 bases and J by 9 bases; unmatched bases: 8. CDR1 and CDR2 from the germline V gene are SGHRS and YFSETQ. The CDR3 is 15 amino acids. This CDR3 reads CASTPGGLAGVEQFF. For the CDR3, the DNA is TGCGCCAGCACCCCCGGGGGACTAGCGGGAGTTGAGCAGTTCTTC.

This clone was seen only once. V is TRBV6-2 or TRBV6-3 and J is TRBJ2-1, with D maybe TRBD2 (5 bases). The CDR3 totals 18 residues. Looked up from germline, CDR1 is MNHEY and CDR2 is SVGEGT. Trimming shortened V by 2 bases and J by 4 bases, and 21 bases separated the two germline ends. This CDR3 is CASSYPMGGRAFYNEQFF. The CDR3, as DNA: TGTGCCAGCAGTTACCCCATGGGCGGGCGGGCCTTTTACAATGAGCAGTTCTTC.

The genes are TRBV10-3 and TRBJ2-1; the D gene is possibly TRBD2 (5 bases). Germline CDR1 ENHRY, CDR2 SYGVKD. V lost 2 bases to trimming and J lost 5 bases, with 13 bases between them. CDR3 length equals 15 residues. The CDR3 is CAISEPRGLDNEQFF. The DNA of the CDR3 is TGTGCCATCAGTGAGCCGAGAGGACTCGACAATGAGCAGTTCTTC.